This T cell receptor (beta chain) was captured in a study of cytomegalovirus exposure and HLA in healthy donors. Across the whole study: Among 398 genotyped donors, around 80% fell in the Caucasian-associated ancestry cluster.

Study outcomes and limitations: The sole available immune exposure information was CMV serostatus. Later analysis associated a missense DCLRE1C variant with TCR beta V- and J-gene trimming. Later on, an analysis tied under 20,000 TCR beta sequences to HLA alleles at 0.05 false discovery rate.

A word on this clone: As yet, its antigen is unknown. A read error may produce the germline difference seen at one junction end.

The CDR3 has 13 residues. Germline CDR1 reads MGHDK; CDR2 reads SYGVNS. In the PCR, 60 Vbeta and 13 Jbeta primers were used. Libraries were prepared by immunoSEQ multiplex PCR; TCRdb keeps only in-frame clonotypes and omits some of them. Of approximately 190,000 clones listed, approximately 80% are singletons. The receptor's source is a woman aged 25 to 39 in good health and CMV-seropositive. Sequences were obtained from PBMCs. The chain employs TRBV25-1 and TRBJ1-1, with a tentative D call TRBD1 (5 bases). The chain's CDR3 is CASGEWGDTEAFF. In DNA form, the CDR3 reads TGTGCCAGCGGTGAATGGGGGGACACTGAAGCTTTCTTT.